This TCR beta chain was identified in a study of blood T cell repertoires in COVID-19. About the study: Donors in the United States, Italy and Spain gave samples during acute or convalescent COVID-19. T cells, B-cell-depleted T cells, or PBMCs provided the cDNA or gDNA that served as material.

This clone is a singleton in its sample. As processed by the authors: How many nucleated cells were present was estimated from reference gene primer amplification. Assay: immunoSEQ multiplex PCR; the TCRdb copy retains only in-frame clones and omits some. The V and J calls and clone size are taken from that table; D and trimming were inferred from the DNA. The repertoire includes approximately 500,000 clones, roughly 90% of them detected once, and 1.5% to 2% sits in the top ten. The germline CDR1 and CDR2 sequences are SGDLS and YYNGEE. The CDR3 is made up of 16 amino acids. The J segment lost 7 bases and the V segment lost 5 bases, leaving 7 bases of the junction unmatched. Individuals aged 18 to 89 years were recruited from about two dozen US areas.

Sequencing was done on a sample of PBMCs or T cells enriched from blood (not recorded which). This sequence originates from a woman aged 40-49 years who had recovered from COVID-19. The genes are TRBV9 and TRBJ2-2; TRBD2 agrees at 14 bases. The CDR3 bases are TGTGCCAGCAGTCCGGGACTAGCGGGAGTGAACGGGGAGCTGTTTTTT. Its translation is CASSPGLAGVNGELFF.